This TCR beta chain was found in a study of cytotoxic CD8 clonotypes in ibrutinib-treated CLL. General study points: Sampling schedules were unmatched across sustained-remission and progressing patients.

Germline V lookup: CDR1 SGHVS, CDR2 FNYEAQ. V lost 5 bases and J lost 2; bases outside the gene matches: 6. This CDR3 contains 15 residues. Only in-frame clones appear in the TCRdb table, and some are missing; sequencing was by immunoSEQ multiplex PCR. This table has around 200,000 clones, roughly 65% appearing once. Of note for this clone: No antigen is known for it.

The V gene is TRBV7-6, the J gene TRBJ2-5; 9 bases align to TRBD2. The source is a human donor with chronic lymphocytic leukemia. Sequencing was performed on PBMCs, taken after 12 months of ibrutinib treatment. The CDR3 here is CASSPATSGQETQYF. In DNA form, the CDR3 reads TGTGCCAGCAGCCCTGCGACTAGCGGTCAAGAGACCCAGTACTTC.